What follows describes a single TCR beta chain. Germline V CDR1 and CDR2: MDHEN, SYDVKM. The CDR3 has 18 residues. The junction had 8 bases not matched to a gene; V was cut back by 1 base and J by 0 bases. Naive CD8 T cells were picked out by sorting for CD8+CD4-CCR7+CD45RA+. The source of the sample is a study of molecular identifiers for immune sequencing clone quantification. Via MiXCR, TCRdb re-called the PCR reads, giving one row per CDR3 protein. The data hold some 89,000 distinct CDR3 sequences, with roughly 26% observed a single time. The chain uses TRBV28 and TRBJ2-1; TRBD2 matches 8 bases. Specimen: naive CD8+ T cells from blood, with Jurkat cell RNA spiked in. Documented subset: FACS-sorted CD8+CD4-CCR7+CD45RA+ naive T cells. This TCR was recovered from a human donor in good health. Some libraries in this study had Jurkat cell RNA spiked in. CDR3 nucleotide sequence: TGTGCCAGCAGTTTATTCCCGACTAGCGACAGCTCCTACAATGAGCAGTTCTTC. Its translation is CASSLFPTSDSSYNEQFF.